What follows describes a single TCR beta chain. This sample is drawn from a study of blood T cell repertoires in COVID-19. Overall study context: PBMCs, B-cell-depleted T cells, or T cells provided the cDNA or gDNA that made up the material.

The germline gives CDR1 SGHDT, CDR2 YYEEEE. V was clipped by 2 bases and J by 2 bases; unmatched bases: 7. This CDR3 region has 16 residues. Participants, about 18 to 90 years old, spanned under 25 US areas. Per the authors' pipeline: From reference gene primer amplification, estimates of nucleated cell counts were derived. TCRdb keeps only in-frame clones here, not all; method: immunoSEQ multiplex PCR. V, J and clone size were drawn from that table, and D and trimming were deduced from the DNA. The sample lists roughly 68,000 clones, 88% seen once, with 10% in the top ten. Sequencing was performed on PBMCs or T cells enriched from blood (not recorded which). V and J are TRBV5-6 and TRBJ2-1, with 7 bases matching TRBD1. This TCR was sampled from a woman aged 40 to 50 who had recovered from COVID-19. The CDR3 region is CASSFYQGETYNEQFF. The CDR3 bases are TGTGCCAGCAGCTTTTATCAGGGGGAGACCTACAATGAGCAGTTCTTC.